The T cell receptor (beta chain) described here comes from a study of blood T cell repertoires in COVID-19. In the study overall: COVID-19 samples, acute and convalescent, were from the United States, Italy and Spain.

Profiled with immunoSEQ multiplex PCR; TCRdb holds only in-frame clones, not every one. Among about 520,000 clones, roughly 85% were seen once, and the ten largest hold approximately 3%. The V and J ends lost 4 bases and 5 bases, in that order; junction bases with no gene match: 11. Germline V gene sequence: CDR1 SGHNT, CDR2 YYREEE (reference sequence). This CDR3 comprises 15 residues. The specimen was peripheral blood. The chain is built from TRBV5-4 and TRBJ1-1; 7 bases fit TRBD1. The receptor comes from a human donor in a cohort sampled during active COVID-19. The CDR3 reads CASSALTGIRTEAFF. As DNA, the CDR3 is TGTGCCAGCAGCGCCTTGACAGGGATACGGACTGAAGCTTTCTTT.